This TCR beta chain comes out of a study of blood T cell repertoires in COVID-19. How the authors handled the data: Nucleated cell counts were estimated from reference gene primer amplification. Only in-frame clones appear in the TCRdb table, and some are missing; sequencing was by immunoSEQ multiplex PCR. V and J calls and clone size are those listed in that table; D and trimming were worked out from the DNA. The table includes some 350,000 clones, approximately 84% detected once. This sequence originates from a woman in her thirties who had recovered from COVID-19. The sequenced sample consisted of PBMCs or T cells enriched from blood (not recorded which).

CDR3 region: CASSPGTANSGNTIYF. The CDR3 region has the DNA TGTGCCAGCTCACCCGGGACAGCCAACTCTGGAAACACCATATATTTT. The rearrangement uses TRBV18 and TRBJ1-3, with 7 bases fitting TRBD1. V was pared by 3 bases and J by 0 bases, with 5 bases of the junction left unmatched. CDR1 and CDR2 (germline): KGHSH, LQKENI. CDR3 length: 16 amino acids.